One sample yielded the 18 T cell receptor beta chains listed below, sequenced in a study of T cells in tumors after PD-1 blockade. Libraries were prepared by immunoSEQ multiplex PCR; TCRdb keeps only in-frame clonotypes and omits some of them. The table has approximately 59,000 clones, around three quarters seen once. The sequenced sample was PBMCs, obtained before anti-PD-1 treatment. The receptor source for this set is a human donor with basal cell carcinoma.

In DNA form, the CDR3 reads TGTGCCAGCAGATCCAGCACAGATACGCAGTATTTT. This translates into CASRSSTDTQYF. The chain combines TRBV6-5 with TRBJ2-3; no firm D call. Trimming removed 6 bases from V and 0 bases from J, with 4 bases in between. From germline, CDR1 is MNHEY and CDR2 SVGAGI. CDR3 size: 12 residues.

This sequence joins TRBV6-1 and TRBJ1-1, with 9 bases that match TRBD1. Germline CDR1 and CDR2: MNHNS and SASEGT. The V and J ends lost 6 bases and 10 bases, in that order; junction bases with no gene match: 6. There are 12 residues in the CDR3. CDR3 region: CASRPDRGGAFF. The CDR3 nucleotides read TGTGCCAGCAGACCAGACAGGGGGGGAGCTTTCTTT.

The chain uses TRBV19 and TRBJ1-1; no firm D call. This CDR3 region has 14 residues. Germline V gives CDR1 LNHDA, CDR2 SQIVND (reference sequence). V was trimmed by 4 bases and J by 1 base, leaving 10 bases between them. The CDR3: CASSKGAWNTEAFF. CDR3 coding DNA: TGTGCCAGTAGTAAGGGCGCCTGGAACACTGAAGCTTTCTTT.

This clone has only one observation. The rearrangement links TRBV6-6 to TRBJ2-1; D ambiguous. Germline V lookup: CDR1 MNHNY, CDR2 SVGAGI (reference sequence). The CDR3 totals 9 residues. V was shortened by 7 bases and J by 15 bases, with 10 bases between the two germline ends. CDR3 amino acids: CASTPALFF. The CDR3 DNA reads TGTGCCAGCACCCCGGCCCTGTTCTTC.

The chain uses TRBV19 and TRBJ2-5, with D perhaps matching TRBD1 or TRBD2 (5 bases each). The V end was cut by 5 bases, the J end by 7 bases, with 17 bases between. Germline V gene lookup returns CDR1 LNHDA and CDR2 SQIVND (reference sequence). The CDR3 covers 14 residues. The CDR3 region has the DNA TGTGCCAGTAGTCTCGGGACGCCCCCCGGGACCCAGTACTTC. Residues: CASSLGTPPGTQYF.

The CDR3 here is CASSLLGGNQPQHF. The CDR3 DNA is TGTGCCAGCTCCCTACTAGGCGGCAATCAGCCCCAGCATTTT. The chain uses TRBV18 and TRBJ1-5; D remains ambiguous. There are 14 residues in the CDR3. CDR1 and CDR2 from the germline V gene are KGHSH and LQKENI. The germline V and J ends were trimmed by 6 bases and 2 bases, with 11 bases remaining between them.

The V and J genes are TRBV11-2 and TRBJ2-1; 11 positions match TRBD2. The V gene's germline CDR1 is SGHAT and CDR2 FQNNGV. Trimming removed 1 base from V and 1 base from J; junction bases left unmatched: 6. There are 18 residues in the CDR3. DNA of the CDR3: TGTGCCAGCAGCTTAGTAGCGGGGGGGCCAGGGTCCTACAATGAGCAGTTCTTC. Translated: CASSLVAGGPGSYNEQFF.

V and J are TRBV18 and TRBJ1-4; possible D gene TRBD1, 5 bases. V lost 5 bases to trimming and J lost 4 bases, with 8 bases between them. Germline V gene data show CDR1 as KGHSH and CDR2 as LQKENI. The CDR3 sequence is 13 residues long. CDR3 coding DNA: TGTGCCAGCTCATGGGACTTTAATGAAAAACTGTTTTTT. This translates into CASSWDFNEKLFF.

The chain's CDR3 is CASSYGVSGAEAFF. The DNA for the CDR3 is TGTGCCAGCAGTTACGGAGTATCAGGGGCTGAAGCTTTCTTT. This rearrangement joins TRBV6-5 to TRBJ1-1; a weak D match, TRBD1 (6 bases). Germline lookup yields CDR1 MNHEY and CDR2 SVGAGI. The CDR3 is 14 residues long. Trimming removed 2 bases at V and 6 bases at J, with 13 bases between.

This clone was picked up one time. The genes are TRBV7-9 and TRBJ1-2; tentative D call: TRBD1 (6 bases). The CDR3 contains 14 residues. Per the germline V gene, CDR1 is SEHNR and CDR2 is FQNEAQ (reference sequence). The germline V and J ends were trimmed by 1 base and 8 bases, with 14 bases remaining between them. CDR3 sequence reads: CASSLVAGAEGYTF. The CDR3 nucleotides read TGTGCCAGCAGCTTAGTGGCAGGGGCGGAGGGCTACACCTTC.

The chain joins TRBV13 to TRBJ1-4; 9 positions match TRBD1. The germline gives CDR1 PRHDT, CDR2 FYEKMQ (reference sequence). The CDR3 has 14 residues. Trimming took 4 bases from V and 6 from J; bases not matched to a gene: 3. CDR3 sequence reads: CASSSRTGDEKLFF. DNA for the CDR3: TGTGCCAGCAGCTCCCGGACAGGGGATGAAAAACTGTTTTTT.

The V and J genes are TRBV12-3 or TRBV12-4 and TRBJ2-1; D possibly corresponds to TRBD2 (5 bases). V lost 2 bases, J lost 6 bases, and 8 bases lay in between. The CDR3 runs 13 residues. CDR3 DNA: TGTGCCAGCAGTTTACCCGGGATCAATGAGCAGTTCTTC. This encodes CASSLPGINEQFF.

The chain recombines TRBV4-1 with TRBJ2-7, with D uncertain. Per germline, CDR1 MGHRA and CDR2 YSYEKL. The CDR3 spans 15 residues. Trimming took off 3 bases at V and 2 bases at J, with 14 bases between the two ends. CDR3 DNA: TGCGCCAGCAGCCACACCGACACAGTTACCTACGAGCAGTACTTC. It specifies CASSHTDTVTYEQYF.

The rearrangement links TRBV28 to TRBJ1-2; 7 bases line up with TRBD1. With 7 bases clipped from V and 5 bases from J, the junction kept 7 bases outside the gene matches. This CDR3 contains 13 residues. Looked up from germline, CDR1 is MDHEN and CDR2 is SYDVKM. The chain's CDR3 is CASKTTGNYGYTF. In DNA form, the CDR3 reads TGTGCCAGCAAAACGACAGGGAATTATGGCTACACCTTC.

This clone was observed a handful of times. The chain couples TRBV5-4 to TRBJ2-5; no definite D call. Germline V CDR1 and CDR2: SGHNT, YYREEE (reference sequence). The CDR3 contains 17 residues. The ends were cut back, 4 bases at V and 1 base at J, with 20 bases in the middle. The CDR3 region has the DNA TGTGCCAGCAGCCCCGTTGTGAACCCAGTATTCCAAGAGACCCAGTACTTC. This translates into CASSPVVNPVFQETQYF.

The genes are TRBV10-3 and TRBJ2-1, with 12 positions matching TRBD2. Germline V gene sequence: CDR1 ENHRY, CDR2 SYGVKD. CDR3 length: 17 amino acids. The ends lost 2 bases at V and 5 bases at J; junction bases unmatched: 7. The CDR3 DNA follows: TGTGCCATCAGTGAGGCCACCGGACTAGCGGGAAACAATGAGCAGTTCTTC. Translated: CAISEATGLAGNNEQFF.

The rearrangement links TRBV2 to TRBJ2-5; 10 positions agree with TRBD1. This CDR3 is 16 amino acids long. CDR1 and CDR2 from the germline V gene are SNHLY and FYNNEI. V was pared by 3 bases and J by 5 bases, with 9 bases of the junction left unmatched. CDR3 DNA sequence: TGTGCCAGCAGTGACCCCGGGACAGGGGCAAGGGAGACCCAGTACTTC. Translating it yields CASSDPGTGARETQYF. Complete variable domain (other parts from reference TRBV2 and TRBJ2-5): EPEVTQTPSHQVTQMGQEVILRCVPISNHLYFYWYRQILGQKVEFLVSFYNNEISEKSEIFDDQFSVERPDGSNFTLKIRSTKLEDSAMYFCASSDPGTGARETQYFGPGTRLLVL.

This rearrangement joins TRBV5-6 to TRBJ2-7; 8 bases map to TRBD1. The germline V gene has CDR1 SGHDT and CDR2 YYEEEE. The V gene end was trimmed by 0 bases and the J gene end by 5 bases; junction bases not matched to a gene: 4. CDR3 length equals 14 residues. The chain's CDR3 is CASSLGGQGNEQYF. DNA of the CDR3: TGTGCCAGCAGCTTGGGTGGACAGGGTAACGAGCAGTACTTC.